Reported below is one TCR beta chain. The antigen it recognizes is unknown. The record has no base qualities; no much larger clone is one base away. This record belongs to a study of regulatory T cells in long-lasting Graves disease (dated by TCRdb to the early 2020s). For context, the study as a whole: Newly diagnosed Graves' disease patients had taken antithyroid drugs for less than 3 months. TCR sequencing covered about 13 persistent and roughly 20 newly diagnosed Graves' disease patients, around 35 samples in total. Persistent Graves' disease patients were compared with newly diagnosed Graves' disease patients by peripheral blood TCR sequencing and RNA sequencing. The study was registered as a clinical trial and conducted in China.

The meaning of the sample's time point label: newly diagnosed GD, antithyroid drugs for less than 3 months. For both TCR sequencing and RNA sequencing, RNA was extracted from PBMCs using TRIzol. Graves' disease was diagnosed according to American Thyroid Association guidelines. Patients were recruited from an endocrinology department in Xi'an, China. Each patient gave 9 to 10 milliliters of peripheral blood, collected in an EDTA anticoagulant tube. Ficoll Paque Plus density gradient separation was used to isolate PBMCs, and no additional T cell sorting was done. An Agilent 2100 Bioanalyzer and agarose gel were used to check RNA quality, and a NanoDrop 2000 was used to measure RNA concentration. Broad study findings and their caveats: Sequencing and analysis were limited to the TCR beta chain. The authors noted that the small sample size was a limitation that may lower accuracy. Persistent disease showed preferential use of TRBV28, TRBJ1-2 and TRBJ2-5, whereas newly diagnosed disease favored TRBV20-1 and TRBJ2-1. Patients with persistent disease shared more public clonotypes (about 2,700) than newly diagnosed patients did (roughly 970). Persistent Graves' disease patients showed lower TCR Shannon entropy and fewer highly expanded clones than newly diagnosed patients, suggesting clonal expansion. The study examined only peripheral blood because the primary lesion, thyroid tissue, could not be accessed.

Library method: multiplex PCR. This sample was sequenced with an Illumina HiSeq 4000. To build TCR beta libraries, CDR3 regions were amplified by Arm-PCR using iRepertoire HTBI primers. Before sequencing, the PCR products went through gel purification. Per the authors' processing: Across samples, 62 TRBV and over 11 TRBJ segments were identified and used for gene usage analysis of CDR3 amino acid clonotypes. COPE and FqMerger were used to merge the filtered high-quality paired reads into contigs. BLAST was used to align contigs to IMGT TRBV, TRBD and TRBJ reference genes, with CDR3 defined following IMGT. Any clonotype with a frequency above 0.1% was classified as a highly expanded clone. Shannon entropy served as the measure of repertoire diversity, while the Gini coefficient captured V-J evenness. Public clonotypes were defined as clonotypes shared by more than one individual. Starting from the raw public reads, TCRdb applied fastp trimming at Q25, assembled clones with MiXCR and retained in-frame beta chains. Rows merge per CDR3 protein into single entries with the most common DNA and genes. V and J calls and clone size were set by TCRdb, not the authors. Here the sample has 440,000 or so distinct CDR3 sequences; about a sixth occur a single time. In total, the top ten clones hold about 11% of the sample.

V and J are truncated by 3 bases and 0 bases respectively, leaving an intervening sequence of 13 bases. The germline V gene sets CDR1 to KGHDR and CDR2 to SFDVKD. Counted from cysteine to phenylalanine, this CDR3 has 17 amino acids. The read is trimmed to its CDR3 DNA, 51 bases read in frame from base 1. The sample was also reused in another study, on T cells in Graves' hyperthyroidism and ophthalmopathy. Per that second paper: Stable Graves' hyperthyroidism was defined as the absence of progression to ophthalmopathy over 18 months of follow-up. Hyperthyroidism patients were newly diagnosed, with disease duration under 2 months, and aged 18 to 65 years. Any patient with an uncontrolled infection, another autoimmune disease, pregnancy or lactation was excluded. Clinical symptoms, serum thyroxine and TRAb, thyroid ultrasound, and orbital computed tomography formed the basis for the diagnoses. The TCR CDR3 was subjected to a first round of RT-PCR using the HTBI primer set and the Qiagen OneStep RT-PCR kit. Blood samples also contained most of the expanded thyroid clonotypes (frequency above 0.001), which suggests that blood repertoires may reflect thyroid immune responses. In cross-validation, a model built on a 13 V-J signature told ophthalmopathy apart from stable hyperthyroidism with roughly 87% sensitivity and about 81% specificity, and in testing the same model reached 80%/75%. In validation, progression to ophthalmopathy was predicted by the model with 70.59% sensitivity and about 72% specificity, a median of 6.5 months before onset. A discovery cohort of approximately 97 patients, about 40 with Graves' ophthalmopathy and 55 to 60 with stable Graves' hyperthyroidism, was used to find distinguishing TCR V-J signatures. Prospective prediction of ophthalmopathy was tested in an independent validation cohort of some 20 hyperthyroidism patients and 15 to 17 patients who later progressed to ophthalmopathy. The roughly 90 discovery patients were divided at random into training and test sets in a 7:3 ratio. The study also compared thyroid tissue and blood T-cell repertoires from more than 5 Graves' hyperthyroidism patients. Once sampling was done, hyperthyroidism patients were given methimazole at a starting dose of 30 mg daily, whereas ophthalmopathy patients were given high-dose intravenous methylprednisolone. Libraries were constructed in a second round of multiplex PCR, after which size selection and purification were performed. Paired-end sequencing of the libraries was performed with 100 bp reads on an Illumina HiSeq2000. SOAPnuke was used to process the raw data, throwing out any read that contained adapters or uncalled bases, had a mean Phred below 15, or lacked an exact constant-primer or identifier match. High-quality paired reads were merged with COPE v1.2.5, and unique nucleotide sequences were defined as clonotypes. Clonotypes were aligned to IMGT TRBV, TRBD and TRBJ reference segments using MiTCR v1.1. Only V-J combinations with frequency above 0.0001, covering about 99% of repertoires, were analysed. A TCS score was defined as the ratio of F50 (clonal expansion) to E x V (chaos), with BLOSUM62-based TCRdist applied between CDR3 peptides within each V-J. Welch's t-statistics and random forest reduced 500 to 650 V-J features to some 14, which were used in a naive Bayes classifier (R e1071). No statistical method was used to fix the sample size in advance, and group allocation was not hidden from the investigators. TCR Vbeta CDR3 sequencing of roughly 140 peripheral blood samples (fewer than 45 ophthalmopathy, 75 to 80 hyperthyroidism and around 17 progressor patients) is reported in the paper.

The receptor was isolated from a woman aged 25 to 39 with Graves disease. Donor details come from another sample of the same person, matched by shared clones. This material consisted of peripheral blood mononuclear cells (PBMCs), taken at new diagnosis, from a patient treated with antithyroid drugs. The chain employs TRBV24-1 and TRBJ1-4, with the D gene call left open. The nucleotides are TGTGCCACCAGTGATGCGAGGCAATTCTCAACTAATGAAAAACTGTTTTTT. It is translated as CATSDARQFSTNEKLFF.